This TCR beta chain originates from a study of post-analysis software for immune sequencing data. General study results and limits: About five TRBV segments appeared more often in patients than in controls, and TRBV5-6, TRBV5-1 and TRBV20-1 were among these. By F measure, samples from a shared preparation batch strongly co-clustered. Normalized Chao1 diversity was significantly lower in multiple sclerosis patients than in controls.

Unique molecular identifiers were built into the TCR beta cDNA libraries. In TCRdb, the PCR reads were re-called with MiXCR into one record per CDR3 protein. Seen here are fewer than 850,000 distinct CDR3 sequences, 30% observed once, and the top ten hold more than 0.55%. The junction had 7 bases not matched to a gene; V was cut back by 2 bases and J by 0 bases. Germline CDR1 and CDR2: SGHTA and FQGNSA. The CDR3 length is 16 residues. As to this clonotype: As yet, its antigen is unknown.

The chain is built from TRBV7-2 and TRBJ2-7; TRBD2 agrees at 7 bases. The sequence derives from a girl aged 10 to 17 with multiple sclerosis. Sequencing input: blood. This chain's CDR3 is CASSLPGGEGSYEQYF. In DNA form, the CDR3 reads TGTGCCAGCAGCTTACCTGGGGGGGAAGGCTCCTACGAGCAGTACTTC.